This note documents a single T cell receptor (beta chain) sequence. Its antigen is still unknown. Repertoires were sampled repeatedly during chemoradiotherapy. CDR1 and CDR2 (germline): MDHEN, SYDVKM. J was trimmed by 0 bases and V by 6 bases; bases with no gene match: 5. The CDR3 runs to 14 residues. This entry is derived from a study of chemoradiotherapy in HPV16-positive cancers. Overall study: Two HPV16-positive patients' cells yielded candidate HPV-specific clones and common motifs.

Whole-study results and caveats: Non-HPV-specific T cells did not expand in tumors during treatment, whereas candidate HPV-specific clones and E7-related motifs did. Only two HPV16-positive patients supplied the functional HPV-specificity definition.

Using immunoSEQ multiplex PCR, the repertoire was profiled, and TCRdb retains in-frame clones only, with some absent. The data hold about 5,100 clones, with roughly 82% observed a single time. V gene TRBV28 combines with J gene TRBJ2-7, with 7 bases aligning to TRBD1. The source is a human donor with HPV-associated anogenital cancer. The sample in question was tumor tissue, obtained from a patient who underwent chemoradiotherapy. The CDR3 DNA sequence: TGTGCCAGCAGCCCGGGACAGTTCTCCTACGAGCAGTACTTC. It specifies CASSPGQFSYEQYF.